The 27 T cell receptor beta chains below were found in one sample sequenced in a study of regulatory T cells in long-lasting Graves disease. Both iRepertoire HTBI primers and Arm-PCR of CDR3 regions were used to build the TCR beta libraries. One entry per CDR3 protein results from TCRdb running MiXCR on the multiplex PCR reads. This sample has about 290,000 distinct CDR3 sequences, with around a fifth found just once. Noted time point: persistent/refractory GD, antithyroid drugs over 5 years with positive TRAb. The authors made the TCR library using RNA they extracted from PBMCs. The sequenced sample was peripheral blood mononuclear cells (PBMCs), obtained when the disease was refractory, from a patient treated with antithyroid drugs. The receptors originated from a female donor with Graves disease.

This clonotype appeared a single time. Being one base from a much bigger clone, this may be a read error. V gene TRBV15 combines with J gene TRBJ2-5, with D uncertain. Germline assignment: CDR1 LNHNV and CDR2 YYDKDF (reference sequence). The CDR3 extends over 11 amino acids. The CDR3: CATSKKEAQYF. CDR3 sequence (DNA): TGTGCCACCAGCAAAAAAGAGGCCCAGTACTTC.

CDR3 sequence reads: CASGLGFQETQYF. The CDR3 bases are TGTGCTAGTGGTTTGGGCTTTCAAGAGACCCAGTACTTC. This chain links TRBV12-5 with TRBJ2-5; no clear D gene. Trimming took 1 base from V and 2 from J, leaving 5 bases between them. This CDR3 region has 13 residues. Germline V gene data show CDR1 as LGHNT and CDR2 as FRNRAP.

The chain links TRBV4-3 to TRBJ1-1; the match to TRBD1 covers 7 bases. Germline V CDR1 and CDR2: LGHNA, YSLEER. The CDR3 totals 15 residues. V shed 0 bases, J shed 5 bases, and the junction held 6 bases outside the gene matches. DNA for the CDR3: TGCGCCAGCAGCCAAGATGCAGGGGGATGGACTGAAGCTTTCTTT. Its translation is CASSQDAGGWTEAFF.

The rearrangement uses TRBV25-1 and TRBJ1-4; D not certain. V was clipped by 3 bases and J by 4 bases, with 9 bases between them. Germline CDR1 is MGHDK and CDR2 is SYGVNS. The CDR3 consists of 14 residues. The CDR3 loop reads CASSELSGNEKLFF. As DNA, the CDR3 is TGTGCCAGCAGTGAGTTGAGTGGTAATGAAAAACTGTTTTTT. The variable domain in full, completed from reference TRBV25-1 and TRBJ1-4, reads EADIYQTPRYLVIGTGKKITLECSQTMGHDKMYWYQQDPGMELHLIHYSYGVNSTEKGDLSSESTVSRIRTEHFPLTLESARPSHTSQYLCASSELSGNEKLFFGSGTQLSVL.

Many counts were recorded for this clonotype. The CDR3 region is CASSQRQGEGEAFF. CDR3 sequence (DNA): TGTGCCAGCAGCCAACGACAGGGAGAGGGTGAAGCTTTCTTT. J is TRBJ1-1 and V is TRBV3-1, with 7 bases aligning to TRBD1. V shed 2 bases, J shed 7 bases, and the junction held 7 bases outside the gene matches. CDR1 LGHDT and CDR2 YNNKEL come from the germline V gene (reference sequence). This CDR3 contains 14 residues.

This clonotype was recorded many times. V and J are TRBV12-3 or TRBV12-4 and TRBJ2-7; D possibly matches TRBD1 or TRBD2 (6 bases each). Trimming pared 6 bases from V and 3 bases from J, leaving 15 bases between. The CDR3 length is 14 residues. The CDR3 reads CASSLRGLGYEQYF. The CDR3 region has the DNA TGTGCCAGCAGCCTCAGGGGACTCGGCTACGAGCAGTACTTC.

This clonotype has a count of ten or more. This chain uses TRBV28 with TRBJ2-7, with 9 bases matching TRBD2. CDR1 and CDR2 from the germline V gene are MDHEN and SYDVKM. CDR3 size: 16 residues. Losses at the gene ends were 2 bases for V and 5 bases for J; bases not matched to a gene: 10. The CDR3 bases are TGTGCCAGCAGTTTAGCGGTAGCGGGAGCTCCGGACGAGCAGTACTTC. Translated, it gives CASSLAVAGAPDEQYF.

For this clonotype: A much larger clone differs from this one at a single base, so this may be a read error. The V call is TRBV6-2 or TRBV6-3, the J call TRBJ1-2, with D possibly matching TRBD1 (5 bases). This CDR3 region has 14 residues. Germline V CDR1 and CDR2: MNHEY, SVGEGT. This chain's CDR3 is CDSGVTGRDYGYTF. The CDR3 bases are TGTGACAGCGGTGTGACGGGGCGCGACTATGGCTACACCTTC.

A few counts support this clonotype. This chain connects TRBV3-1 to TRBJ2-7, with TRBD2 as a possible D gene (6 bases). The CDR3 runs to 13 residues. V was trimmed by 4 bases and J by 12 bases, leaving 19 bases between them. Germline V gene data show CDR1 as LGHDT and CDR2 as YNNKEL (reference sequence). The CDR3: CASSPTGTQYAYF. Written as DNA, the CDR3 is TGTGCCAGCAGCCCTACCGGGACTCAGTATGCGTACTTC.

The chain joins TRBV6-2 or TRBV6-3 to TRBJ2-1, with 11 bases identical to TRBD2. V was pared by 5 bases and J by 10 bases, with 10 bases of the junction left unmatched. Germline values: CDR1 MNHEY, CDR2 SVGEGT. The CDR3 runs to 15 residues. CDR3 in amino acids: CASSGTSGSIGEQFF. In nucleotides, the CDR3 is TGTGCCAGCAGTGGTACTAGCGGGAGCATCGGGGAGCAGTTCTTC.

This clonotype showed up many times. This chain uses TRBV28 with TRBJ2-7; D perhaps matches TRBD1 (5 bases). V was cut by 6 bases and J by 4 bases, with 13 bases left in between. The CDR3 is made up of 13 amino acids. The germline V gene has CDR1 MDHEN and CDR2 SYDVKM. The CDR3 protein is CASSPPTAYEQYF. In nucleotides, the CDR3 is TGTGCCAGCAGCCCACCGACAGCATACGAGCAGTACTTC.

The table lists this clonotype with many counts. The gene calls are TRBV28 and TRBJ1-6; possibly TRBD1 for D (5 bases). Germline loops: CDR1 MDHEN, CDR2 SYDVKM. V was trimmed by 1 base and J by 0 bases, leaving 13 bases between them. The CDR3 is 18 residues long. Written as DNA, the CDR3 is TGTGCCAGCAGTTTATTTAATACAGGAAGCTCCTATAATTCACCCCTCCACTTT. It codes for CASSLFNTGSSYNSPLHF.

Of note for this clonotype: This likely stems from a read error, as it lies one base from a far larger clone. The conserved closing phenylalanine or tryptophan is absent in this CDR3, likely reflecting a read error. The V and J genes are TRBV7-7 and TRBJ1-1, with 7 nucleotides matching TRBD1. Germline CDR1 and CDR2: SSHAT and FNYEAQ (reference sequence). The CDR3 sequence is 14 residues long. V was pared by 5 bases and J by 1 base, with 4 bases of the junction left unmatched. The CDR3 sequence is CASSHRTGNTEAFL. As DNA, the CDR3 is TGTGCCAGCAGCCACAGGACAGGGAACACTGAAGCTTTCCTT.

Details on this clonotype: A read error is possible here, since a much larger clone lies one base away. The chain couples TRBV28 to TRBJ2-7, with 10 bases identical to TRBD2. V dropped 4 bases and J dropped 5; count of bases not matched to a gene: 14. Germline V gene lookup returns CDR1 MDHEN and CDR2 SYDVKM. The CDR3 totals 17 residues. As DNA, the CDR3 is TGTGCCAGCAGTTCAACTAGCGGGGCGGTCGGACTCGACGAGCAGTACTTC. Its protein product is CASSSTSGAVGLDEQYF. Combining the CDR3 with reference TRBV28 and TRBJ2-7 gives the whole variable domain DVKVTQSSRYLVKRTGEKVFLECVQDMDHENMFWYRQDPGLGLRLIYFSYDVKMKEKGDIPEGYSVSREKKERFSLILESASTNQTSMYLCASSSTSGAVGLDEQYFGPGTRLTVT.

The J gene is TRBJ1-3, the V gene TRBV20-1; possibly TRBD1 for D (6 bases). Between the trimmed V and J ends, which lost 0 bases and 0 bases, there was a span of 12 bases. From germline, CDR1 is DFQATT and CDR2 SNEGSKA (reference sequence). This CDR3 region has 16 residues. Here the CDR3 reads CSARDLRGRSGNTIYF. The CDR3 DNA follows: TGCAGTGCTAGAGATCTCCGGGGGCGCTCTGGAAACACCATATATTTT.

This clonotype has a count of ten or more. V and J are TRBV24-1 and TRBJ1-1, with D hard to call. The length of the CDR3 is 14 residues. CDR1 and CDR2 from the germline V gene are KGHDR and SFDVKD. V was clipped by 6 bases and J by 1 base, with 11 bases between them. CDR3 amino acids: CATSSRTENTEAFF. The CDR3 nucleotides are TGTGCCACCAGTTCAAGGACCGAGAACACTGAAGCTTTCTTT.

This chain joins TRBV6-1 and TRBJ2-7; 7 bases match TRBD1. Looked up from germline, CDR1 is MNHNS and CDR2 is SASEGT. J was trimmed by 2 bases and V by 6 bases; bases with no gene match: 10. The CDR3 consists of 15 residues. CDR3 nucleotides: TGTGCCAGCAGCCACCCGCCCGGACAGGCCTACGAGCAGTACTTC. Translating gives CASSHPPGQAYEQYF.

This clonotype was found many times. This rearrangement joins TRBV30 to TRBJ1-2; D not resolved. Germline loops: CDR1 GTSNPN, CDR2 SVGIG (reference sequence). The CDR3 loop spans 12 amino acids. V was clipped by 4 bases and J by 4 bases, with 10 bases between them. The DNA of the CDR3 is TGTGCCTGGAACCTTGGTTTCTATGGCTACACCTTC. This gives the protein CAWNLGFYGYTF.

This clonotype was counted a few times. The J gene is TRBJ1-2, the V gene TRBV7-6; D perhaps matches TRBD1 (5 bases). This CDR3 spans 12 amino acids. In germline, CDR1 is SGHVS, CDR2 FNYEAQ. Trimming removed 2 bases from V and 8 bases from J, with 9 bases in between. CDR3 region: CASSLIRDGYTF. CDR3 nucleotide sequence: TGTGCCAGCAGCTTAATCAGGGACGGCTACACCTTC.

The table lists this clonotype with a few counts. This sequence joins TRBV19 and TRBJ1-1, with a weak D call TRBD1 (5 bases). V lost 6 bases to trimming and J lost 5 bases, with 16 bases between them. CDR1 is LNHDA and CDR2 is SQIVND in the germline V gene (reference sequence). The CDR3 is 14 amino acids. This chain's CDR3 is CASRPQGAATEAFF. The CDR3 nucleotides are TGTGCCAGTAGACCGCAGGGAGCTGCAACTGAAGCTTTCTTT.

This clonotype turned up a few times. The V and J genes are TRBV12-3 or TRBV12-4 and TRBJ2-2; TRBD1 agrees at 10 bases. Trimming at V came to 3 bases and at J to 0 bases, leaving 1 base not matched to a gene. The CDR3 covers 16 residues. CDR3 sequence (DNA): TGTGCCAGCAGTTTCGGGACAGGGGCGAACACCGGGGAGCTGTTTTTT. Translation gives CASSFGTGANTGELFF.

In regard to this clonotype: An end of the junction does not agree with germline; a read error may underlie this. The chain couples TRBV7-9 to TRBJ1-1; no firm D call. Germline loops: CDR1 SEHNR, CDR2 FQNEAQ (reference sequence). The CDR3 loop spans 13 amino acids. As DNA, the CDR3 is TGTGCCAGCAGCTTAACGGAGAACCCTGAAGCTTTCTTT. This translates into CASSLTENPEAFF.

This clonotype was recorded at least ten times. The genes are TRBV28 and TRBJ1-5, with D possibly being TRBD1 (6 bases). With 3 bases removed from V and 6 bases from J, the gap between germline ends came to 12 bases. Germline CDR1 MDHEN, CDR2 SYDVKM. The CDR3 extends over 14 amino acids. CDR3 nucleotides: TGTGCCAGCAGTTTCCCAGGGGAGGTTCAGCCCCAGCATTTT. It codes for CASSFPGEVQPQHF. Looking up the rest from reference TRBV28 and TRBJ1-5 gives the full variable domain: DVKVTQSSRYLVKRTGEKVFLECVQDMDHENMFWYRQDPGLGLRLIYFSYDVKMKEKGDIPEGYSVSREKKERFSLILESASTNQTSMYLCASSFPGEVQPQHFGDGTRLSIL.

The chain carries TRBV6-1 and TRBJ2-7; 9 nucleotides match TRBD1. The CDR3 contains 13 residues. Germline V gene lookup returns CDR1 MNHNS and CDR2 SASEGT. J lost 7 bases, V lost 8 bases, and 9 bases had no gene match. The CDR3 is CASRDRVIYEQYF. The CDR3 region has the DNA TGTGCCAGCCGGGACAGGGTCATCTATGAGCAGTACTTC.

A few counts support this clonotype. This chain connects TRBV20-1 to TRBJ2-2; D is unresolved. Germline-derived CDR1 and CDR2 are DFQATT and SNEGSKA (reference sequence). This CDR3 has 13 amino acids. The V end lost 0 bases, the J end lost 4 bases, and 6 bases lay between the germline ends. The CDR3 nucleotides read TGCAGTGCTAGAGATTGGCTCACCGGGGAGCTGTTTTTT. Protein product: CSARDWLTGELFF.

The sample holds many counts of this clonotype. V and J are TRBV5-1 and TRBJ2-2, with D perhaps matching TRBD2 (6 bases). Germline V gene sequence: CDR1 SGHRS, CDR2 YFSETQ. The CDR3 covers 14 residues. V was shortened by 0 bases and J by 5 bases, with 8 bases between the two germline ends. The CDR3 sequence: CASSLAGGTGELFF. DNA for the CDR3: TGCGCCAGCAGCTTGGCTGGGGGGACCGGGGAGCTGTTTTTT. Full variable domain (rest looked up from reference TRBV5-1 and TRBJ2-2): KAGVTQTPRYLIKTRGQQVTLSCSPISGHRSVSWYQQTPGQGLQFLFEYFSETQRNKGNFPGRFSGRQFSNSRSEMNVSTLELGDSALYLCASSLAGGTGELFFGEGSRLTVL.

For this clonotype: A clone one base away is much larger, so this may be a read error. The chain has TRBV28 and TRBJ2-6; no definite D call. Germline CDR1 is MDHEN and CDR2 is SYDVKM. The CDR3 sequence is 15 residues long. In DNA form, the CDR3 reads TGTGCCGGCAGTTTATGGGGTAGTGGGGCCAACGTCCTGACTTTC. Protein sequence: CAGSLWGSGANVLTF.